The rows below give T cell receptor beta chains drawn from one sample of a study of cytomegalovirus exposure and HLA in healthy donors. Assay: immunoSEQ multiplex PCR; the TCRdb copy retains only in-frame clones and omits some. The repertoire holds around 150,000 clones, 80% to 90% seen once, with approximately 2.1% in the top ten. The source material was PBMCs. The origin of the receptors is a woman between 18 and 29 years old in good health and CMV-seronegative. Each CDR3 is given with its conserved first and last residue. A D gene is named only where the DNA matches it firmly. Rows may omit the clone size; those that give it use once, few, many or a size class.

>TRBV5-1|TRBJ2-7|NA|NA
TGCGCCAGCAGCTCCGAGGGGAACAGGGACGAGCAGTACTTC
CASSSEGNRDEQYF
>TRBV29-1|TRBJ2-1|NA|TRBD2
TGCAGCGGTGGGACTAGCGGGAGAGGTAATTGGAATGAGCAGTTCTTC
CSGGTSGRGNWNEQFF
>TRBV27|TRBJ2-7|NA|NA
TGTGCCAGCAGCTTAAGAGGGATGTACGAGCAGTACTTC
CASSLRGMYEQYF
>TRBV6-1|TRBJ2-5|few|NA
TGTGCCAGCAGTGAACGCGCCCAGTACTTC
CASSERAQYF
>TRBV4-1|TRBJ2-7|NA|TRBD2
TGCGCCAGCAGCCAAGAGGGGACTAGCTTTGGAACCTACGAGCAGTACTTC
CASSQEGTSFGTYEQYF
>TRBV9|TRBJ2-7|NA|TRBD1
TGTGCCAGCAGCGAGGACGGGACAGGGGTCTACGAGCAGTACTTC
CASSEDGTGVYEQYF
>TRBV2|TRBJ2-7|NA|TRBD2
TGTGCCAGCTACTGGGGGGGGACTAAAAATGAACAGTACTTC
CASYWGGTKNEQYF
>TRBV27|TRBJ2-1|NA|TRBD1
TGTGCCAGCAGTTTAGACAGGGGGCACTGGAATGAGCAGTTCTTC
CASSLDRGHWNEQFF
>TRBV7-2|TRBJ2-1|NA|NA
TGTGCCAGCAGCTTAGACAGGGCCTACGGAAACAATGAGCAGTTCTTC
CASSLDRAYGNNEQFF
>TRBV4-1|TRBJ1-5|NA|TRBD1
TGCGCCAGCAGCCACGCTAAGTTGAGGACAGGGGGCATTAGCAATCAGCCCCAGCATTTT
CASSHAKLRTGGISNQPQHF
>TRBV5-4|TRBJ1-2|once|TRBD1
TGTGCCAGCAGCCCCGGACAGGGGAACTATGGCTACACCTTC
CASSPGQGNYGYTF
>TRBV6-1|TRBJ1-1|NA|NA
TGTGCCAGCAAATCAGGGGTGAGAACTGAAGCTTTCTTT
CASKSGVRTEAFF
>TRBV18|TRBJ1-1|NA|NA
TGTGCCAGCTTTGGGAGCCAGAACACTGAAGCTTTCTTT
CASFGSQNTEAFF
>TRBV27|TRBJ2-1|once|TRBD1
TGTGCCAGCAGTCCACAGGGGGCGGATGAGCAGTTCTTC
CASSPQGADEQFF
>TRBV7-9|TRBJ1-5|NA|NA
TGTGCCAGCAGCTTAGAGTCGGGGAACAATCAGCCCCAGCATTTT
CASSLESGNNQPQHF
>TRBV7-9|TRBJ1-6|NA|TRBD1
TGTGCCAGCAGCTTAAGCGTGGGACAGAATTCACCCCTCCACTTT
CASSLSVGQNSPLHF
>TRBV10-3|TRBJ2-7|once|NA
TGTGCCGCCCGACAGGACTCCTACGAGCAGTACTTC
CAARQDSYEQYF
>TRBV5-4|TRBJ1-2|NA|NA
TGTGCCAGCAGCCCTGAGGGATTTACGGACTATGGCTACACCTTC
CASSPEGFTDYGYTF
>TRBV7-3|TRBJ2-7|NA|TRBD1
TGTGCCAGCAGCTCAAGTCGGGACAGCTACGAGCAGTACTTC
CASSSSRDSYEQYF
>TRBV4-1|TRBJ1-1|NA|NA
TGCGCCAGCAGCCATCGAGGCGGGACGGAGAACACTGAAGCTTTCTTT
CASSHRGGTENTEAFF
>TRBV7-9|TRBJ2-5|NA|NA
TGTGCCAGCAGCTTAGATTTCGGGGGAAAGACCCAGTACTTC
CASSLDFGGKTQYF
>TRBV5-1|TRBJ1-5|NA|NA
TGCGCCAGCAGCTTGGATCCGCGGGCTCAGCCCCAGCATTTT
CASSLDPRAQPQHF
>TRBV19|TRBJ2-1|NA|TRBD1
TGTGCCAGTAGTTCGGGACAGGGAGGGAAAAATGAGCAGTTCTTC
CASSSGQGGKNEQFF
>TRBV7-2|TRBJ1-3|once|TRBD1
TGTGCCAGCAGCTTTCCAGGGGGTTACGGAAACACCATATATTTT
CASSFPGGYGNTIYF
>TRBV6-5|TRBJ2-6|NA|NA
TGTGCCAGCAGCCAGGGATCTGGGGCCAACGTCCTGACTTTC
CASSQGSGANVLTF
>TRBV6-4|TRBJ2-3|few|TRBD2
TGTGCCAGCAGTGACTTAGCGGGGGCCGGTACGCAGTATTTT
CASSDLAGAGTQYF
>TRBV13|TRBJ2-1|few|TRBD1
TGTGCCAGCAGCTTAGCCGGACAGGAGTACGTCGATGAGCAGTTCTTC
CASSLAGQEYVDEQFF
>TRBV5-1|TRBJ1-2|NA|TRBD1
TGCGCCAGCAGCTCGTCTCCACAGGGGAAAAGGACTAACTATGGCTACACCTTC
CASSSSPQGKRTNYGYTF
>TRBV7-9|TRBJ1-2|NA|NA
TGTGCCAGCAGCTTAGTTATGGGCAATGGCTACACCTTC
CASSLVMGNGYTF
>TRBV2|TRBJ1-5|NA|NA
TGTGCCAGCACCCCTCGTCCTTCGTTCAATCAGCCCCAGCATTTT
CASTPRPSFNQPQHF
>TRBV27|TRBJ2-7|NA|TRBD1
TGTGCCAGCAGTCTGGACAGGGGCCTCTACGAGCAGTACTTC
CASSLDRGLYEQYF
>TRBV27|TRBJ1-2|once|NA
TGTGCCAGCAGGGACCTTCGGGAGCTTCTATCCAAGAAAGCGTATGGCTACACCTTC
CASRDLRELLSKKAYGYTF
>TRBV2|TRBJ1-5|NA|NA
TGTGCCAGCAATGTACGGGGGAGCGATCAGCCCCAGCATTTT
CASNVRGSDQPQHF
>TRBV5-4|TRBJ2-5|NA|TRBD2
TGTGCCAGCAGCCGGGACTCGGGGGGGACCCAGTACTTC
CASSRDSGGTQYF
>TRBV27|TRBJ2-7|NA|NA
TGTGCCAGCAGTTTATTGGGGGGGCGAAGCGGCTACGAGCAGTACTTC
CASSLLGGRSGYEQYF
>TRBV2|TRBJ1-2|NA|NA
TGTGCCAGCAGTGAAACCTCGGTATGGGGGGGCTATGGCTACACCTTC
CASSETSVWGGYGYTF
>TRBV7-9|TRBJ2-7|NA|TRBD1
TGTGCCAGCAGCTTAGAGACAGGGGGAAGAGGCGAGCAGTACTTC
CASSLETGGRGEQYF
>TRBV7-9|TRBJ1-2|NA|NA
TGTGCCAGCAGCCTACAGGGAGGGGACTATGGCTACACCTTC
CASSLQGGDYGYTF
>TRBV7-2|TRBJ1-5|NA|TRBD1
TGTGCCAGCAGCCCCGGACAGGGCAATCAGCCCCAGCATTTT
CASSPGQGNQPQHF
>TRBV7-2|TRBJ2-7|NA|TRBD1
TGTGCCAGCAGCGTAACACAGGGGAGCTCCTACGAGCAGTACTTC
CASSVTQGSSYEQYF
>TRBV2|TRBJ2-7|NA|TRBD2
TGTGCCAGCAGTGAGGGGGGGTTTAGCGGGACGGACGAGCAGTACTTC
CASSEGGFSGTDEQYF
>TRBV4-1|TRBJ1-5|NA|NA
TGCGCCAGCAGCCAAGTGTGGGGGAGGGAGGAACAGCCCCAGCATTTT
CASSQVWGREEQPQHF
>TRBV7-9|TRBJ2-3|NA|TRBD2
TGTGCCAGCAGCTTAGGGGCTAGCGGGCTCACAGATACGCAGTATTTT
CASSLGASGLTDTQYF
>TRBV7-9|TRBJ1-6|few|TRBD1
TGTGCCAGCAGCCGCGATGACAGGGGGAATTCACCCCTCCACTTT
CASSRDDRGNSPLHF
>TRBV2|TRBJ1-1|NA|TRBD1
TGTGCCACCTCGGGATTGGAGGGGGCGACGGAAGCTTTCTTT
CATSGLEGATEAFF
>TRBV5-6|TRBJ1-2|NA|TRBD1
TGTGCCAGCAGCTGGGGACAGGGGTCGAACTATGGCTACACCTTC
CASSWGQGSNYGYTF
>TRBV7-2|TRBJ2-3|NA|TRBD2
TGTGCCAGCAGCCCACACCCGGGGGGGCGGATCGAGAGCACAGATACGCAGTATTTT
CASSPHPGGRIESTDTQYF
>TRBV12-5|TRBJ1-1|NA|TRBD1
TGTGCTAGTATCTCCGGGACAGGGGGCGGAACTGAAGCTTTCTTT
CASISGTGGGTEAFF
>TRBV18|TRBJ2-1|NA|TRBD1
TGTGCCAGCTCCCAACTCACCCCTGGACAGGGTAACAATGAGCAGTTCTTC
CASSQLTPGQGNNEQFF
>TRBV19|TRBJ1-2|NA|NA
TGTGCCAGTAGTATTCTGAAGGGAGATGGCTACACCTTC
CASSILKGDGYTF
>TRBV5-5|TRBJ2-7|NA|NA
TGTGCCAGCAGCTTGTGGGGCAGCTCCTACGAGCAGTACTTC
CASSLWGSSYEQYF
>TRBV7-8|TRBJ2-7|NA|NA
TGTGCCAGCAGCTTCAGCGGGCGTTCCTACGAGCAGTACTTC
CASSFSGRSYEQYF
>TRBV10-1|TRBJ2-7|NA|TRBD1
TGCGCCAGCAGTGAGGGACAGGGCTTTAACGAGCAGTACTTC
CASSEGQGFNEQYF
>TRBV30|TRBJ2-3|NA|TRBD1
TGTGCCTGGAGTGTAGTGGGACAGGGCGATACGCAGTATTTT
CAWSVVGQGDTQYF
>TRBV6-1|TRBJ2-7|NA|TRBD1
TGTGCCAGCGACAGGGGATGGTACGAGCAGTACTTC
CASDRGWYEQYF
>TRBV6-4|TRBJ2-2|few|TRBD2
TGTGCCAGTAGCGGGGGCCTTAACACCGGGGAGCTGTTTTTT
CASSGGLNTGELFF
>TRBV5-4|TRBJ2-1|NA|TRBD2
TGTGCCAGCAGCTTGCGGGCGGGAGGGCCCTACAATGAGCAGTTCTTC
CASSLRAGGPYNEQFF
>TRBV6-5|TRBJ1-1|NA|TRBD1
TGTGCCGCCGGACAGGGGGTTGGTGTCACTGAAGCTTTCTTT
CAAGQGVGVTEAFF
>TRBV10-3|TRBJ2-1|NA|TRBD1
TGTGCCATCAGGAGGACAGGGGATAACAATGAGCAGTTCTTC
CAIRRTGDNNEQFF
>TRBV29-1|TRBJ2-5|NA|TRBD1
TGCAGCGTTGTCGGTCAGGGGGACAGCCAAGAGACCCAGTACTTC
CSVVGQGDSQETQYF